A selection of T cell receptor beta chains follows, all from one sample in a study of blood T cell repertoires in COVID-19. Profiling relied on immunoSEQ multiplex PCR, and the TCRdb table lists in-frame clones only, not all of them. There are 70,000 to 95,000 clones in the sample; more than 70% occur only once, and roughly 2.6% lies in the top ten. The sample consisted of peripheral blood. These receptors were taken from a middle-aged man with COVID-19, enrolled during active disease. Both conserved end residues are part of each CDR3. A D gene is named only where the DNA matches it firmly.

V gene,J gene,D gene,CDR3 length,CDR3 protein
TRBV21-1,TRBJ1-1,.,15,CASSKGFARGTEAFF
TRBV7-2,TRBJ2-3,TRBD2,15,CASSPSGGSTDTQYF
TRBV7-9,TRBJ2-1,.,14,CATQSVHSYNEQFF
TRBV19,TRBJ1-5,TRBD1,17,CASGDGQGQYSNQPQHF
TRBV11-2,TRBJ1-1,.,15,CASSPRGGTNTEAFF
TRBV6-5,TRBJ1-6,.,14,CASSYAGWNSPLHF
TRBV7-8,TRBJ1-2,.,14,CASSLSQVFYGYTF
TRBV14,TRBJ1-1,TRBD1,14,CASSPFRGNTEAFF
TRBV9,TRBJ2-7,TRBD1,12,CASSARGREQYF
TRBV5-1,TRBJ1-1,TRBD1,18,CASSPGVEWTGRNTEAFF
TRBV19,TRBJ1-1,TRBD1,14,CASSFGQGDTEAFF
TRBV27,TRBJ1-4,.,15,CASSREPRINEKLFF
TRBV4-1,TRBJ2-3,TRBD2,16,CASSHGTSGGTDTQYF
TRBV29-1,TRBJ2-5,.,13,CSVDGRQGETQYF
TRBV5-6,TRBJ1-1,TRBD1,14,CASSPDRGLPVAFF
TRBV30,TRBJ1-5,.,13,CAWSWMADQPQHF
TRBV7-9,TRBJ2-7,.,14,CASSLQGTSYEQYF
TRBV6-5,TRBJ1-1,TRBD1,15,CASSYGPGQGTEAFF
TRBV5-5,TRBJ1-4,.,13,CASSSDSYEKLFF
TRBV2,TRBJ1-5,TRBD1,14,CASREQGAPQPQHF
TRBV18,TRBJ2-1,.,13,CASSQDREGEQFF
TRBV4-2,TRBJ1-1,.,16,CASSQPLTGLNTEAFF
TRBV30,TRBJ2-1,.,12,CAWSRRGNEQFF
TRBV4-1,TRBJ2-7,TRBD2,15,CASSQGRGDHYEQYF
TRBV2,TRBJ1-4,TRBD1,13,CASSKTGVEKLFF
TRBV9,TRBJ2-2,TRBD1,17,CASSEGQGALRVGELFF
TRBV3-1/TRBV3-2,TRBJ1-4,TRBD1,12,CASSQGQGKLFF
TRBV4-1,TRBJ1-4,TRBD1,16,CASSHYRDSPNEKLFF
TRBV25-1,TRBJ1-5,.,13,CASSATGRQPQHF
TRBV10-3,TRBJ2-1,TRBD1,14,CATKRDREYNEQFF
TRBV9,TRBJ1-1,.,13,CASSSGGGTEAFF
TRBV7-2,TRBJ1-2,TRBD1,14,CASSFRDRGDGYTF
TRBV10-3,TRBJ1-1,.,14,CAISDLRQNTEAFF
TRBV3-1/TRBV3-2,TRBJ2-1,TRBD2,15,CASSQALAGGNEQFF
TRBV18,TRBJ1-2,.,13,CASSPRNRVGYTF
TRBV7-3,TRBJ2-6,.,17,CASSLNPGSSGANVLTF
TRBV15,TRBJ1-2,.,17,CATSRDRTARVIYGYTF
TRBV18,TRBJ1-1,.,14,CASSPPQGLTEAFF
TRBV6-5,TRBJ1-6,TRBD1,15,CASTYRGRGSSPLHF
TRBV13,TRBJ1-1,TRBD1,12,CASSRTGGMTFF
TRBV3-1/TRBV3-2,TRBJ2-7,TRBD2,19,CASSQVRGARGLSSYEQYF
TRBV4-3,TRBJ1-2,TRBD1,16,CASSQGRDRVGYGYTF
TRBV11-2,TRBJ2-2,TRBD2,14,CASSLPGGAGELFF
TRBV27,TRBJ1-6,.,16,CASSFEGGSYNSPLHF
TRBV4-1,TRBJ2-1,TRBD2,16,CASSQVKAGVYNEQFF
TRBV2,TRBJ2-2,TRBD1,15,CASSGTGEGTGELFF